Below are 9 T cell receptor beta chains sequenced from a single sample in a study of human T cells and chemical hapten exposure. Time point indicated: patch test 2, 6 weeks after DPC sensitization. The treatment denotes: therapeutic diphenylcyclopropenone sensitization with weekly scalp DPC. Each CDR3 protein gets one entry after TCRdb re-called the RACE reads with MiXCR. The table lists approximately 97,000 distinct CDR3 sequences, roughly an eighth of them singletons. The sample in question was whole blood, obtained in connection with sensitization to the hapten diphenylcyclopropenone (DPC). These receptors were taken from a woman aged 40-49 years with alopecia areata. Some clones in this sample may be carry-over from other donors' samples.

The rearrangement links TRBV7-9 to TRBJ1-1; TRBD1 aligns across 8 bases. The J segment lost 4 bases and the V segment lost 4 bases, leaving 8 bases of the junction unmatched. The CDR3 contains 15 residues. CDR1 and CDR2 from the germline V gene are SEHNR and FQNEAQ (reference sequence). CDR3 sequence: CASSSSRGPSTEAFF. In nucleotides, the CDR3 is TGTGCCAGCAGCTCGAGCAGGGGGCCCAGCACTGAAGCTTTCTTT.

This clonotype has ten or more counts. The J gene is TRBJ1-6, the V gene TRBV3-1, with a possible D match to TRBD1 (5 bases). The CDR3 totals 14 residues. Deletions cut 4 bases from V and 10 bases from J, with 14 bases between. CDR1 and CDR2 (germline): LGHDT, YNNKEL (reference sequence). CDR3 bases: TGTGCCAGCAGCCGAACAGGAACAGGCTCACCCCTCCACTTT. This sequence encodes CASSRTGTGSPLHF.

This clonotype was seen many times. The CDR3 DNA follows: TGTGCCAGCAGCTTAGACAGCCTTGAAGCTTTCTTT. Its translation: CASSLDSLEAFF. The chain uses TRBV7-9 and TRBJ1-1; D is uncertain. CDR1 is SEHNR and CDR2 is FQNEAQ in the germline V gene (reference sequence). The CDR3 is made up of 12 amino acids. V lost 1 base and J 7 bases, leaving 7 bases between the germline ends.

This chain connects TRBV7-2 to TRBJ2-5; D possibly corresponds to TRBD1 (6 bases). Germline V gives CDR1 SGHTA, CDR2 FQGNSA. The CDR3 length is 13 residues. The ends were cut back, 5 bases at V and 6 bases at J, with 13 bases in the middle. The CDR3 reads CASSLRGMKTQYF. The CDR3 coding sequence is TGTGCCAGCAGCCTCAGGGGTATGAAGACCCAGTACTTC.

The chain carries TRBV20-1 and TRBJ1-1; 8 bases fit TRBD1. Trimming cost V 4 bases and J 7 bases; bases outside gene matches: 2. CDR1 and CDR2 (germline): DFQATT, SNEGSKA (reference sequence). CDR3 size: 11 residues. The DNA of the CDR3 is TGCAGTGCTACAGGGGGCAGTGAAGCTTTCTTT. It codes for CSATGGSEAFF.

This clonotype has only a few counts. The chain is built from TRBV20-1 and TRBJ2-7; TRBD2 agrees at 11 bases. Trimming at V came to 1 base and at J to 6 bases, leaving 5 bases not matched to a gene. CDR1 DFQATT and CDR2 SNEGSKA come from the germline V gene (reference sequence). The CDR3 has 14 amino acids. The CDR3 DNA is TGCAGTGCTAGAGGTGGGCTAGCGGGAGGCGAGCAGTACTTC. This codes for CSARGGLAGGEQYF.

There are a few counts of this clonotype. The chain couples TRBV11-2 to TRBJ2-2, with TRBD1 matching over 8 bases. Germline lookup yields CDR1 SGHAT and CDR2 FQNNGV. The trim removed 5 bases at V and 1 base at J, leaving 6 bases unmatched. The CDR3 runs to 16 residues. The CDR3 coding sequence is TGTGCCAGCAGCCGCCGGACAGGGTTGAACACCGGGGAGCTGTTTTTT. This encodes CASSRRTGLNTGELFF.

The table lists this clonotype with a few counts. The V gene is TRBV10-1, the J gene TRBJ2-7; D remains ambiguous. CDR3 size: 12 residues. V was shortened by 9 bases and J by 3 bases, with 12 bases between the two germline ends. Germline-derived CDR1 and CDR2 are WNHNN and SYGVQD (reference sequence). CDR3: CASGNTGYEQYF. The CDR3 region has the DNA TGCGCCAGTGGCAATACTGGCTACGAGCAGTACTTC.

This clonotype was seen at least ten times. V is TRBV20-1 and J is TRBJ2-4; 10 positions match TRBD2. V shed 5 bases and J 9 bases; nucleotides not matched to a gene: 7. The CDR3 sequence is 13 residues long. Per germline, CDR1 DFQATT and CDR2 SNEGSKA (reference sequence). The CDR3 DNA follows: TGCAGTGCTCCCCCTAGCGGGAGTGGCATTCAGTACTTC. This sequence encodes CSAPPSGSGIQYF.